This paragraph covers one T cell receptor (beta chain) sequence. Germline V lookup: CDR1 MNHEY, CDR2 SMNVEV (reference sequence). J was trimmed by 6 bases and V by 3 bases; bases with no gene match: 5. This CDR3 comprises 14 residues. These data are taken from a study of T cell changes during pregnancy in multiple sclerosis. Assay used: immunoSEQ multiplex PCR; TCRdb lists only in-frame clones, some missing. The sample includes over 35,000 clones, roughly 87% of them seen just once. The sequence came from a female donor with multiple sclerosis, enrolled in a pregnancy study. The material sequenced was CD4+ T cells from peripheral blood mononuclear cells, taken in the first trimester of pregnancy. V gene TRBV27 combines with J gene TRBJ1-5, with 7 bases identical to TRBD1. The CDR3 DNA is TGTGCCAGCAGTTTGAAAGGGGGCAGTCAGCCCCAGCATTTT. It is translated as CASSLKGGSQPQHF.